Listed below are T cell receptor beta chains from one sample, sequenced in a study of a mutant IDH1 vaccine in newly diagnosed glioma. Sequenced by immunoSEQ multiplex PCR; TCRdb stores in-frame clones only, minus some. Here the sample spans tens of thousands of clones, 75% to 85% being singletons. These TCRs' antigens remain unknown. The input for sequencing was PBMCs, taken from a glioma patient whose treatment included an IDH1 peptide vaccine. The receptors come from a man aged 40-49 years with glioma. CDR3s include the opening cysteine and the closing phenylalanine or tryptophan. The order of the fields is D gene, V gene, clone size, J gene, CDR3 DNA, CDR3 protein. The D gene is left open where the match is weak. Clone size is not always given. Where it is, it says once, few, many or a class for expanded clones.

.	TRBV6-5	.	TRBJ2-1	TGTGCCAGCAGTTACGGTCGGAACAATGAGCAGTTCTTC	CASSYGRNNEQFF
TRBD1	TRBV5-1	.	TRBJ1-2	TGCGCCAGCAGCCAAAAACAGGGGAGCTATGGCTACACCTTC	CASSQKQGSYGYTF
TRBD1	TRBV11-2	.	TRBJ2-5	TGTGCCAGCAGCCACGACAGGGGCCGGGAGACCCAGTACTTC	CASSHDRGRETQYF
TRBD1	TRBV19	.	TRBJ1-4	TGTGCCAGTAGTACCACAGGGGAGGTCGGTGAAAAACTGTTTTTT	CASSTTGEVGEKLFF
.	TRBV5-8	once	TRBJ2-2	TGTGCCAGCAGCTTGGGTTTGGTCGGGGAGCTGTTTTTT	CASSLGLVGELFF
TRBD2	TRBV10-2	.	TRBJ2-7	TGCGCCAGCAGTCCGAGCGGGGGAGACTACGAGCAGTACTTC	CASSPSGGDYEQYF
TRBD1	TRBV10-3	.	TRBJ2-5	TGTGCCATCAGTGACAGGGGGATCGAGACCCAGTACTTC	CAISDRGIETQYF
TRBD1	TRBV4-2	.	TRBJ1-5	TGTGCCAGCAGCCAAACAGGGGGCAGGAATCAGCCCCAGCATTTT	CASSQTGGRNQPQHF
TRBD1	TRBV2	.	TRBJ1-4	TGTGCCAGCAGCGGACAGGGTTCTGCAACTAATGAAAAACTGTTTTTT	CASSGQGSATNEKLFF
.	TRBV9	.	TRBJ1-4	TGTGCCAGCAGCGTACAGGGGACTAATGAAAAACTGTTTTTT	CASSVQGTNEKLFF
.	TRBV30	once	TRBJ2-7	TGTGCCTGGAGTCGAGGGGGATCAAGCGACGAGCAGTACTTC	CAWSRGGSSDEQYF
.	TRBV7-8	.	TRBJ2-1	TGTGCCAGCAGCACCTTACACAATGAGCAGTTCTTC	CASSTLHNEQFF
TRBD1	TRBV10-3	.	TRBJ1-1	TGTGCCATCAGTGAGTCGGCACAGGGGGAAACTGAAGCTTTCTTT	CAISESAQGETEAFF
.	TRBV11-2	.	TRBJ2-2	TGTGCCAGCAGCGAGGGACTCTGGAACACCGGGGAGCTGTTTTTT	CASSEGLWNTGELFF
TRBD1	TRBV4-3	.	TRBJ2-7	TGCGCCAGCAGCCCTGGACAGGGGGCGACTCACGAGCAGTACTTC	CASSPGQGATHEQYF
.	TRBV18	once	TRBJ1-4	TGTGCCAGCTCACCGTCGGGGAGATTAGGGAATGAAAAACTGTTTTTT	CASSPSGRLGNEKLFF
.	TRBV7-2	.	TRBJ2-6	TGTGCCAGCAGCTTATTCAGGAACCGTCTCTCTGGGGCCAACGTCCTGACTTTC	CASSLFRNRLSGANVLTF
TRBD2	TRBV6-5	.	TRBJ2-3	TGTGCCAGCAGCCCCGAACTAGCGGGAAGGGATACGCAGTATTTT	CASSPELAGRDTQYF
.	TRBV12-2	.	TRBJ2-7	TGTGCAAGTCGCTTTCGGGGGAGAAGAGACTACGAGCAGTACTTC	CASRFRGRRDYEQYF
.	TRBV27	.	TRBJ1-6	TGTGCCAGCAGGGCCTGGGGGGAGGGCAATTCACCCCTCCACTTT	CASRAWGEGNSPLHF
.	TRBV28	few	TRBJ1-1	TGTGCCAGCAGCTTGGAGAGCACTGAAGCTTTCTTT	CASSLESTEAFF
TRBD1	TRBV6-5	.	TRBJ1-5	TGTGCCAGCTCTGGGACAGTCAATCAGCCCCAGCATTTT	CASSGTVNQPQHF
.	TRBV2	few	TRBJ1-5	TGTGCCAGCAGTGCCGGGACCTTCGCCCAGCATTTT	CASSAGTFAQHF